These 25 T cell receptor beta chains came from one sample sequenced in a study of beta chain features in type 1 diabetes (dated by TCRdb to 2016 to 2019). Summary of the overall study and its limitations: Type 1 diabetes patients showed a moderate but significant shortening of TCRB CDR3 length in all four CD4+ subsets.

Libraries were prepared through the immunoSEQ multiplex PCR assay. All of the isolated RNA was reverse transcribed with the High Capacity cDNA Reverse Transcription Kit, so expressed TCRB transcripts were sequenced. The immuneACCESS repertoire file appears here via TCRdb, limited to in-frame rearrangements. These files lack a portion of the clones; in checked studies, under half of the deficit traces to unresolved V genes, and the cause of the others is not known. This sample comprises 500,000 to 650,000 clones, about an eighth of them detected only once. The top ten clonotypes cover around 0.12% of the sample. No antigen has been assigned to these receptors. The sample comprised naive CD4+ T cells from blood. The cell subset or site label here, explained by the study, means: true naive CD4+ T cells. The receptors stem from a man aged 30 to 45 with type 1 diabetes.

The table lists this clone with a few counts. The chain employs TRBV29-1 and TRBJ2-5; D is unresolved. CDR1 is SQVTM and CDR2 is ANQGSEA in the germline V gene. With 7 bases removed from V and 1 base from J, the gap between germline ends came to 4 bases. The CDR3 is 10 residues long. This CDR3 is CSGTQETQYF. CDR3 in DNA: TGCAGCGGGACCCAAGAGACCCAGTACTTC.

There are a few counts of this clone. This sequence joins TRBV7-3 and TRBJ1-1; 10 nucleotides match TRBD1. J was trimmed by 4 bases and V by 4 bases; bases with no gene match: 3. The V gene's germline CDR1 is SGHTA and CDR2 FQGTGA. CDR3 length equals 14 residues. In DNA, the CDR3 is TGTGCCAGCAGCTCGACAGGGGGCCTCACTGAAGCTTTCTTT. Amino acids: CASSSTGGLTEAFF.

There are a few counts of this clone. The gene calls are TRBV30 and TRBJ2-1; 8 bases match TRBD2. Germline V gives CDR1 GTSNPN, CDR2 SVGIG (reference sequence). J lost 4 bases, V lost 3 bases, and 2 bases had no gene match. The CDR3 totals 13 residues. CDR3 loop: CAWRRGAYNEQFF. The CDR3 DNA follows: TGTGCCTGGAGGCGGGGGGCTTACAATGAGCAGTTCTTC.

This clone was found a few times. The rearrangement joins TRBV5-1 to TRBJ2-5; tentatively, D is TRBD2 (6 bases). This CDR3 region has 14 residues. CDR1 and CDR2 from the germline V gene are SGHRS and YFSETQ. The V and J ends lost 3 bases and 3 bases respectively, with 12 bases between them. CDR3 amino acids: CASSWGLLEETQYF. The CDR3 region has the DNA TGCGCCAGCAGCTGGGGACTTCTCGAAGAGACCCAGTACTTC.

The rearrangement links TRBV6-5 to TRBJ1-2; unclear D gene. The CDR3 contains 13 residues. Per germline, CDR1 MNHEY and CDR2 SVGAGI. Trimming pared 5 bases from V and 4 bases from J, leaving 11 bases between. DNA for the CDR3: TGTGCCAGCAGTGAGCGGGAGAGCTATGGCTACACCTTC. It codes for CASSERESYGYTF.

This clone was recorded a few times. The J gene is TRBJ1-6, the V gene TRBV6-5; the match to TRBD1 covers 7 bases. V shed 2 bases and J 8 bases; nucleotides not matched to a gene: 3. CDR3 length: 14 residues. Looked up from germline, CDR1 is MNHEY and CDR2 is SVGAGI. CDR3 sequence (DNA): TGTGCCAGCAGTTACCTCACAGGGGATTCACCCCTCCACTTT. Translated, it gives CASSYLTGDSPLHF.

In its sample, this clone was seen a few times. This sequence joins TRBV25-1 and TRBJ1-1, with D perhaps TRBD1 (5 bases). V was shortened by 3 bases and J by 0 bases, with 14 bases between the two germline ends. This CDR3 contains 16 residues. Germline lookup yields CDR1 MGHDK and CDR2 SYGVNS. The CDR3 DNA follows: TGTGCCAGCAGTGAGGAAGGTTTGGACATGAACACTGAAGCTTTCTTT. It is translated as CASSEEGLDMNTEAFF.

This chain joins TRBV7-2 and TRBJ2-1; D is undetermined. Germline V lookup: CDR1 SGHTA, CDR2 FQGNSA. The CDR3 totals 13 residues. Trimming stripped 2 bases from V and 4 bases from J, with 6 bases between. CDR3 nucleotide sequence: TGTGCCAGCAGCTTACGAACGTACAATGAGCAGTTCTTC. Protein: CASSLRTYNEQFF.

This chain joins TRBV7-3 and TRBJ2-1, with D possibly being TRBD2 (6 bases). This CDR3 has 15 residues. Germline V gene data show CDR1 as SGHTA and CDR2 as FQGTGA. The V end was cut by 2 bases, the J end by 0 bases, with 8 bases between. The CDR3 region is CASSLAGSSYNEQFF. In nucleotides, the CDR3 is TGTGCCAGCAGCTTAGCCGGGAGCTCCTACAATGAGCAGTTCTTC.

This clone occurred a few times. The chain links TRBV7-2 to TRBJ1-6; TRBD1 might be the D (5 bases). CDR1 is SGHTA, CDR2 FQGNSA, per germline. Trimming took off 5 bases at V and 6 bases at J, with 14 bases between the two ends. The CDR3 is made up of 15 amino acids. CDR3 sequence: CASSISGGSNSPLHF. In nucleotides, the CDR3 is TGTGCCAGCAGCATTAGTGGGGGTTCTAATTCACCCCTCCACTTT.

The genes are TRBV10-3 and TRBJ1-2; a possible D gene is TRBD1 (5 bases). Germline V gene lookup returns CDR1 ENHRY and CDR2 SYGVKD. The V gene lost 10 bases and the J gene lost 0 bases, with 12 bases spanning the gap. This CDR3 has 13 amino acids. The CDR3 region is CATTGLTNYGYTF. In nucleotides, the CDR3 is TGTGCCACCACGGGACTTACTAACTATGGCTACACCTTC.

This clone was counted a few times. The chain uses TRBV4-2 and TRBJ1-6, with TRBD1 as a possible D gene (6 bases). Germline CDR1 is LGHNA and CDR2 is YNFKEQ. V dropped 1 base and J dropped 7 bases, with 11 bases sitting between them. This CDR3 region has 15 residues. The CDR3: CASSQVSQGNSPLHF. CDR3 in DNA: TGTGCCAGCAGCCAAGTATCACAGGGAAATTCACCCCTCCACTTT.

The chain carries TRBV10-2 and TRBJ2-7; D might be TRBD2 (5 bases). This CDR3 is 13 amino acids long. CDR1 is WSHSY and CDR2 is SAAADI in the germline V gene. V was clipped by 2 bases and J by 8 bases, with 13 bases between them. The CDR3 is CASSEVEGEKQYF. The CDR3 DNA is TGCGCCAGCAGTGAGGTCGAGGGTGAAAAGCAGTACTTC.

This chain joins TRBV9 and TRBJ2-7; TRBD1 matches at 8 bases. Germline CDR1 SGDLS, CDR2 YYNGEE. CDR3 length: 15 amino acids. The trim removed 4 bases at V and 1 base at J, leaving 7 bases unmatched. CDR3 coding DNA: TGTGCCAGCAGCTCCGGACAGGGCCTTTCCTACGAGCAGTACTTC. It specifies CASSSGQGLSYEQYF.

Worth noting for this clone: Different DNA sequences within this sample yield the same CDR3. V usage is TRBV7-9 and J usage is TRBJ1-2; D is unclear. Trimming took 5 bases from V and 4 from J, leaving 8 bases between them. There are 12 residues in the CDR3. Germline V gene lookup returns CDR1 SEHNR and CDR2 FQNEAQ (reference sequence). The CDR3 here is CASSEDSYGYTF. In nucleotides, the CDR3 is TGTGCCAGCAGCGAGGATTCCTATGGCTACACCTTC.

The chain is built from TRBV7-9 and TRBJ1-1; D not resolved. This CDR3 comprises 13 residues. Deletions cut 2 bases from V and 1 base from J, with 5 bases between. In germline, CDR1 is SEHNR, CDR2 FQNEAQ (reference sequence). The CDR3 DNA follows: TGTGCCAGCAGCTTAATAGAGAACACTGAAGCTTTCTTT. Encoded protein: CASSLIENTEAFF.

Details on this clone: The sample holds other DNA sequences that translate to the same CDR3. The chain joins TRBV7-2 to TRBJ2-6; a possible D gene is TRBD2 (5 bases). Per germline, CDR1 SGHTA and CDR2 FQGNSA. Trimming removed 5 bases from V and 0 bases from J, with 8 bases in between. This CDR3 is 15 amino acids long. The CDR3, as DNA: TGTGCCAGCAGCCCCCGGGGCTCTGGGGCCAACGTCCTGACTTTC. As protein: CASSPRGSGANVLTF.

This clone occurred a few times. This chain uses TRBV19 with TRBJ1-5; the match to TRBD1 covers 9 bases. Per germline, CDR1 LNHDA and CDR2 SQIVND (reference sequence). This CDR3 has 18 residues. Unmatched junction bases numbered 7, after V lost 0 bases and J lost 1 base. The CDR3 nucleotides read TGTGCCAGTAGTATAGATCACGGACAGGGGTCGAGCAATCAGCCCCAGCATTTT. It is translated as CASSIDHGQGSSNQPQHF.

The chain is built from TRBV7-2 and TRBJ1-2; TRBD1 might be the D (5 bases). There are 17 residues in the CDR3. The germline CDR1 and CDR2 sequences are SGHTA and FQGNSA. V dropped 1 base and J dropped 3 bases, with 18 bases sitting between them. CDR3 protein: CASSLVGGPTGDYGYTF. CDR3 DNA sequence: TGTGCCAGCAGCTTAGTTGGCGGACCCACGGGGGACTATGGCTACACCTTC.

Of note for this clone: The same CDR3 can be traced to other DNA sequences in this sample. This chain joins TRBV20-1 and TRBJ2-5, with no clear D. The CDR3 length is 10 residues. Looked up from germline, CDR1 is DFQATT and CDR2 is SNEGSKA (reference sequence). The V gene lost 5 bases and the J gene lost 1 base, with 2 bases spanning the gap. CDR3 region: CSAVQETQYF. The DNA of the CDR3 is TGCAGTGCTGTCCAAGAGACCCAGTACTTC.

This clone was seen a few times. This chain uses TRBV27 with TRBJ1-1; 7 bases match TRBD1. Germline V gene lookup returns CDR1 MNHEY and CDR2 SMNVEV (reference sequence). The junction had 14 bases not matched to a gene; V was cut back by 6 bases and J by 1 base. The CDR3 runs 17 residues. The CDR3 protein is CASSTNRDSRTNTEAFF. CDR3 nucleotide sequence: TGTGCCAGCAGCACGAACCGGGACAGTCGTACGAACACTGAAGCTTTCTTT.

For the CDR3, the DNA is TGTGCCAGCAGCCAAGTTGGCACTGAAGCTTTCTTT. Residues: CASSQVGTEAFF. The rearrangement joins TRBV4-2 to TRBJ1-1, with D hard to call. Looked up from germline, CDR1 is LGHNA and CDR2 is YNFKEQ. V lost 1 base to trimming and J lost 4 bases, with 4 bases between them. CDR3 length: 12 residues.

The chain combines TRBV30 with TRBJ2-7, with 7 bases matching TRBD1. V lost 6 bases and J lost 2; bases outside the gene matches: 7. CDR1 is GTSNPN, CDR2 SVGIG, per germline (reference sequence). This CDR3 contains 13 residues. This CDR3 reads CACSRQGTYEQYF. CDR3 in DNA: TGTGCCTGCTCCCGACAGGGAACCTACGAGCAGTACTTC.

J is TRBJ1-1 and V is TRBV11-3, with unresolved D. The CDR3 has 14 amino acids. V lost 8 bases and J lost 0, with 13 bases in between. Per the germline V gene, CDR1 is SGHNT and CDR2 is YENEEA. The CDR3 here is CASCRSIMNTEAFF. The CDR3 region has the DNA TGTGCCAGCTGTAGGTCCATTATGAACACTGAAGCTTTCTTT.

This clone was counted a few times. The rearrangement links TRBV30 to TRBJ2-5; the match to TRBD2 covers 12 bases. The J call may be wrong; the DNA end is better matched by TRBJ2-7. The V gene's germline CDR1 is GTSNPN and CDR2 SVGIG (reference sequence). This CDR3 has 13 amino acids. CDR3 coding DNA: TGTGCCTTGACTAGCGGGGGATCCTACGAGCAGTACTTC. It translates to CALTSGGSYEQYF.